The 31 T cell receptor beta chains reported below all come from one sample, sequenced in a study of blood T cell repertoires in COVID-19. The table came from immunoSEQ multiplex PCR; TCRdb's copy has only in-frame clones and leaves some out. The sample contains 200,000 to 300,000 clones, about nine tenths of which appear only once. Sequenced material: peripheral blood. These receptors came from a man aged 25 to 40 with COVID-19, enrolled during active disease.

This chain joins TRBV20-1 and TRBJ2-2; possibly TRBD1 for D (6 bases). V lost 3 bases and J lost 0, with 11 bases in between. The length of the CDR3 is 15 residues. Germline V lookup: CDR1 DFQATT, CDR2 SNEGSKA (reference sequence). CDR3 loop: CSASRTVTNTGELFF. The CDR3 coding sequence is TGCAGTGCTAGTCGGACAGTGACGAACACCGGGGAGCTGTTTTTT.

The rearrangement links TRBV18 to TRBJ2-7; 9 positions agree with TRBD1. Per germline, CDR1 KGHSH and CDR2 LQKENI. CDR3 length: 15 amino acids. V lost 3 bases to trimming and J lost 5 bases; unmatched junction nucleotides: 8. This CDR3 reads CASSPPGTGIHEQYF. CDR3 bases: TGTGCCAGCTCACCCCCCGGGACAGGGATCCACGAGCAGTACTTC.

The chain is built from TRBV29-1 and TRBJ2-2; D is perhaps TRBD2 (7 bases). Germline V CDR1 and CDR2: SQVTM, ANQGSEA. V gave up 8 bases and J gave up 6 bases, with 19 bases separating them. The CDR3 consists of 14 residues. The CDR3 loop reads CSTSTGGAPGELFF. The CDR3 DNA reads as TGCAGCACTTCGACGGGGGGCGCCCCCGGGGAGCTGTTTTTT.

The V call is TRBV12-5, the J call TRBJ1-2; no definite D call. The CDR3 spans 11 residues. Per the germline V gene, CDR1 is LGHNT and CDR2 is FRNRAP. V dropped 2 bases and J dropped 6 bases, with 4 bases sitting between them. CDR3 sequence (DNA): TGTGCTAGTGGTTTGTTCGATGGCTACACCTTC. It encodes CASGLFDGYTF.

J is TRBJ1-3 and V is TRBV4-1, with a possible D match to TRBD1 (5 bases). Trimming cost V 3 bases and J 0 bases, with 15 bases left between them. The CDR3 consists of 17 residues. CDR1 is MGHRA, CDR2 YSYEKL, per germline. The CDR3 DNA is TGCGCCAGCAGCCAGATACAGGCGTTTAGCTCTGGAAACACCATATATTTT. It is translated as CASSQIQAFSSGNTIYF.

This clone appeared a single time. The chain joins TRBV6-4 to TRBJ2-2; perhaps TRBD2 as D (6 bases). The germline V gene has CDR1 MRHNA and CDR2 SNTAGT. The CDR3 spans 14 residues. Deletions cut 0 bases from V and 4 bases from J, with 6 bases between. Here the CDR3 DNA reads TGTGCCAGCAGTGACTCGGGGGGCACCGGGGAGCTGTTTTTT. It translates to CASSDSGGTGELFF.

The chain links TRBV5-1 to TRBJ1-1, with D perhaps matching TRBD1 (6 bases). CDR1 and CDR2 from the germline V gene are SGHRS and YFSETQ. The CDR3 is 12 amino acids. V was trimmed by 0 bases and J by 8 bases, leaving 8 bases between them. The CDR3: CASSLGGQEAFF. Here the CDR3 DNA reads TGCGCCAGCAGCTTGGGTGGACAGGAAGCTTTCTTT.

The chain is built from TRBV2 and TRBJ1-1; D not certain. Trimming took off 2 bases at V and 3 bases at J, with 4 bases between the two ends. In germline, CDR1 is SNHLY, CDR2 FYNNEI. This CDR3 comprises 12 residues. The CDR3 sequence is CASSELYTEAFF. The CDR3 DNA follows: TGTGCCAGCAGTGAACTTTACACTGAAGCTTTCTTT.

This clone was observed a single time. The CDR3 sequence: CASSPQQELTNYGYTF. As DNA, the CDR3 is TGTGCCAGCTCACCTCAACAGGAGTTGACGAACTATGGCTACACCTTC. The gene calls are TRBV18 and TRBJ1-2, with D possibly TRBD1 on 5 matching bases. The germline V gene encodes CDR1 KGHSH and CDR2 LQKENI. The CDR3 consists of 16 residues. The V end lost 3 bases, the J end lost 2 bases, and 16 bases lay between the germline ends.

Written as DNA, the CDR3 is TGTGCCAGCAGTGTCAACCGGGAGACCCAGTACTTC. Translation gives CASSVNRETQYF. The chain joins TRBV2 to TRBJ2-5; D unclear. Between the trimmed V and J ends, which lost 4 bases and 5 bases, there was a span of 8 bases. Germline V gives CDR1 SNHLY, CDR2 FYNNEI. There are 12 residues in the CDR3.

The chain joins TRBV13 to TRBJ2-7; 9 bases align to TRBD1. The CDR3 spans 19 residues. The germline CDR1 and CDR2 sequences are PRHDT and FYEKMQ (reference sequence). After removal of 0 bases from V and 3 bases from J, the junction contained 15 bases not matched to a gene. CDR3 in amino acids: CASSLGLLYPGQGNYEQYF. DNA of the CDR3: TGTGCCAGCAGCTTAGGCCTTTTATATCCGGGACAGGGAAACTACGAGCAGTACTTC. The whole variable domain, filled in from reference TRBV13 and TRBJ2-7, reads AAGVIQSPRHLIKEKRETATLKCYPIPRHDTVYWYQQGPGQDPQFLISFYEKMQSDKGSIPDRFSAQQFSDYHSELNMSSLELGDSALYFCASSLGLLYPGQGNYEQYFGPGTRLTVT.

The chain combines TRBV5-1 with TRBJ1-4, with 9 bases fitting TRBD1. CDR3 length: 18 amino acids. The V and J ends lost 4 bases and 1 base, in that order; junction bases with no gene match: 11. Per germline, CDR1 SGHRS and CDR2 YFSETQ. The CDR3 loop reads CASSRGQGEVVTNEKLFF. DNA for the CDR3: TGCGCCAGCAGCAGGGGACAGGGAGAGGTTGTAACTAATGAAAAACTGTTTTTT.

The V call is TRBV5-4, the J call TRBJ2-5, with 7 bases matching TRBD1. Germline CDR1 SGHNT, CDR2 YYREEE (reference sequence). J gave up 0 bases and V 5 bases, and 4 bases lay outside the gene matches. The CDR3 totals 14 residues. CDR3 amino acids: CASSPGTDQETQYF. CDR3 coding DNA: TGTGCCAGCAGTCCAGGGACAGACCAAGAGACCCAGTACTTC.

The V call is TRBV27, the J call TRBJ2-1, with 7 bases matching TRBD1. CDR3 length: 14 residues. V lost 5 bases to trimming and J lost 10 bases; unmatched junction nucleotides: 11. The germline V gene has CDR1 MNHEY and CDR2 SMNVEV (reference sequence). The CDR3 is CASSQLRDSFEQFF. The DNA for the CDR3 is TGTGCCAGCAGTCAACTCCGGGACAGCTTCGAGCAGTTCTTC.

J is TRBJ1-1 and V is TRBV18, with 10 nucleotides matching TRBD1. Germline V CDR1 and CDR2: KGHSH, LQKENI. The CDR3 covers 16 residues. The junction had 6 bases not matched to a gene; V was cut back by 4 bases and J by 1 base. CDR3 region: CASSLKTGGENTEAFF. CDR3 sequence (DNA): TGTGCCAGCTCACTAAAGACAGGGGGCGAGAACACTGAAGCTTTCTTT. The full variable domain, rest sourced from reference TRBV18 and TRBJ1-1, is NAGVMQNPRHLVRRRGQEARLRCSPMKGHSHVYWYRQLPEEGLKFMVYLQKENIIDESGMPKERFSAEFPKEGPSILRIQQVVRGDSAAYFCASSLKTGGENTEAFFGQGTRLTVV.

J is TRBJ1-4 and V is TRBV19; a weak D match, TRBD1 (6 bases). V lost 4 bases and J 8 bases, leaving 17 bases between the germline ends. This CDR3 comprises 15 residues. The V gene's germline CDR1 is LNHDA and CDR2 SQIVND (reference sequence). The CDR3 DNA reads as TGTGCCAGTAGTACTCTAAACAGGGAGGGGGAAAAACTGTTTTTT. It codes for CASSTLNREGEKLFF.

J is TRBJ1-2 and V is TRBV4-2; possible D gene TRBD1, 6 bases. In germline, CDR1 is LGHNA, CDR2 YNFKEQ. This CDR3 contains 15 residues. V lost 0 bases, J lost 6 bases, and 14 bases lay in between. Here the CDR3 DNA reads TGTGCCAGCAGCCAAGAAGCCCAGGGGATACATGGCTACACCTTC. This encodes CASSQEAQGIHGYTF.

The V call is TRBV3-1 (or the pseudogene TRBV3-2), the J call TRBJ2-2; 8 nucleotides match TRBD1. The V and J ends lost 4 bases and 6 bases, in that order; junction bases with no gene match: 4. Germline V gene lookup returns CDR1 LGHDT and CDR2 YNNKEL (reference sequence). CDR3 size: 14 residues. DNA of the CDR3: TGTGCCAGCAGCCCCACAGGGGGTCCCGGGGAGCTGTTTTTT. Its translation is CASSPTGGPGELFF.

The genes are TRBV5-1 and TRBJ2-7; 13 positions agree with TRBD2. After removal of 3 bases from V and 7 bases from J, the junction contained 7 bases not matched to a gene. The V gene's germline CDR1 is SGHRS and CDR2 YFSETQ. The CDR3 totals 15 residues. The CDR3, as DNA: TGCGCCAGCAGCTGGGGACTAGCGGGGACTGGGGAGCAGTACTTC. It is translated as CASSWGLAGTGEQYF.

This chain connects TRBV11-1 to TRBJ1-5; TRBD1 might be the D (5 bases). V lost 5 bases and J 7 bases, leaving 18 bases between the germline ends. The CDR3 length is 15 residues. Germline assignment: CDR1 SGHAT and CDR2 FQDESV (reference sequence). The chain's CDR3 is CASSPQVFVYQPQHF. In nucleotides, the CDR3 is TGTGCCAGCAGCCCACAGGTTTTCGTATACCAGCCCCAGCATTTT.

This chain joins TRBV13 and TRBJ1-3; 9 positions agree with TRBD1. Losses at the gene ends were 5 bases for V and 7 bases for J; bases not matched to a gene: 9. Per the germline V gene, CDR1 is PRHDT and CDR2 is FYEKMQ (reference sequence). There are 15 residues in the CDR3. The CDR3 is CASSPGQGHGNTIYF. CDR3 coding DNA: TGTGCCAGCAGCCCAGGACAGGGGCATGGGAACACCATATATTTT.

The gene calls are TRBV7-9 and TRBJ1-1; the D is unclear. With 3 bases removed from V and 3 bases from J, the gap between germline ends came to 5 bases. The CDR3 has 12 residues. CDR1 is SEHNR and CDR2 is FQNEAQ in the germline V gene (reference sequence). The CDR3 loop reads CASSFTHTEAFF. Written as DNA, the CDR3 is TGTGCCAGCAGCTTCACACACACTGAAGCTTTCTTT.

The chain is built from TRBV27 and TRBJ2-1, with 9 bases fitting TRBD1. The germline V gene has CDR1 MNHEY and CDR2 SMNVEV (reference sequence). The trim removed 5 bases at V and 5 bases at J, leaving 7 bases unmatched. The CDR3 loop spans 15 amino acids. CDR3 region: CASSAWDRVNNEQFF. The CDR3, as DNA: TGTGCCAGCAGTGCCTGGGACAGGGTTAACAATGAGCAGTTCTTC.

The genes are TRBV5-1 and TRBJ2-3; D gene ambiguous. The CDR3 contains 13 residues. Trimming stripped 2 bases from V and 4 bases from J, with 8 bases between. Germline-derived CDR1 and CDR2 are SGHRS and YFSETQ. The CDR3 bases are TGCGCCAGCAGCTTCCCAGAAGCAGATACGCAGTATTTT. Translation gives CASSFPEADTQYF.

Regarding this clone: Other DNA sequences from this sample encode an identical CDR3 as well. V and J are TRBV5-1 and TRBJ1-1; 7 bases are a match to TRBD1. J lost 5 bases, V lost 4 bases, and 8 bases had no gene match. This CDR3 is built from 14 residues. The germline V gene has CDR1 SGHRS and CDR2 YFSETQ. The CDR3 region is CASSTGQETTEAFF. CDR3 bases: TGCGCCAGCAGCACCGGACAGGAGACTACTGAAGCTTTCTTT.

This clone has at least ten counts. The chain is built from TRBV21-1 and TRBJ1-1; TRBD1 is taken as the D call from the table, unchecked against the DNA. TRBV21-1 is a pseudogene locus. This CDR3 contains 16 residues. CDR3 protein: CASSNKGQGLNTEAFF. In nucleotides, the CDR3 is TGTGCCAGCAGCAATAAAGGACAGGGGTTGAACACTGAAGCTTTCTTT.

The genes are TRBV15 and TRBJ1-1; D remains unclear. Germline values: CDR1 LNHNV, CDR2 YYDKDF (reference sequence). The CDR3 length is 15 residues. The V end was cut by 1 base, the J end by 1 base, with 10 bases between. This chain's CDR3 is CATSRASEANTEAFF. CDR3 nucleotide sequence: TGTGCCACCAGCAGAGCATCCGAAGCGAACACTGAAGCTTTCTTT.

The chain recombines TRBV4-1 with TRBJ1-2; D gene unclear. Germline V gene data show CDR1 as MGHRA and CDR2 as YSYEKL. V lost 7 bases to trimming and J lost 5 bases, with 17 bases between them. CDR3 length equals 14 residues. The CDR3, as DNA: TGCGCCAGCACCCCCCAAGAGGGCCCTTATGGCTACACCTTC. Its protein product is CASTPQEGPYGYTF.

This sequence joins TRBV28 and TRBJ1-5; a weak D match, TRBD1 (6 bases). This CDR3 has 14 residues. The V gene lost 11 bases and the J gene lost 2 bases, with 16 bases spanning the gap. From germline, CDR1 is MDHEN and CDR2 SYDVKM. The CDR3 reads CAVLQGPRNQPQHF. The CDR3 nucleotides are TGTGCCGTCCTCCAGGGGCCGCGCAATCAGCCCCAGCATTTT. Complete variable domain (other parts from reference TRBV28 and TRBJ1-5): DVKVTQSSRYLVKRTGEKVFLECVQDMDHENMFWYRQDPGLGLRLIYFSYDVKMKEKGDIPEGYSVSREKKERFSLILESASTNQTSMYLCAVLQGPRNQPQHFGDGTRLSIL.

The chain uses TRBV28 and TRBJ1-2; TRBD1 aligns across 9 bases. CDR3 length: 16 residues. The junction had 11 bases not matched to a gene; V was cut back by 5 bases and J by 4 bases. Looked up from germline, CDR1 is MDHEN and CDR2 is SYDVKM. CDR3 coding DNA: TGTGCCAGCAGTGGGCCGGGACAGGGTCTCGGCTATGGCTACACCTTC. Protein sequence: CASSGPGQGLGYGYTF.

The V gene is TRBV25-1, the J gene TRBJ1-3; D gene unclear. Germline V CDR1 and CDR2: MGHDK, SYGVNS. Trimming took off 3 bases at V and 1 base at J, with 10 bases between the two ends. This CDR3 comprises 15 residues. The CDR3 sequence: CASSDSRGSGNTIYF. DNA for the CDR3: TGTGCCAGCAGTGATTCCAGAGGGTCTGGAAACACCATATATTTT.